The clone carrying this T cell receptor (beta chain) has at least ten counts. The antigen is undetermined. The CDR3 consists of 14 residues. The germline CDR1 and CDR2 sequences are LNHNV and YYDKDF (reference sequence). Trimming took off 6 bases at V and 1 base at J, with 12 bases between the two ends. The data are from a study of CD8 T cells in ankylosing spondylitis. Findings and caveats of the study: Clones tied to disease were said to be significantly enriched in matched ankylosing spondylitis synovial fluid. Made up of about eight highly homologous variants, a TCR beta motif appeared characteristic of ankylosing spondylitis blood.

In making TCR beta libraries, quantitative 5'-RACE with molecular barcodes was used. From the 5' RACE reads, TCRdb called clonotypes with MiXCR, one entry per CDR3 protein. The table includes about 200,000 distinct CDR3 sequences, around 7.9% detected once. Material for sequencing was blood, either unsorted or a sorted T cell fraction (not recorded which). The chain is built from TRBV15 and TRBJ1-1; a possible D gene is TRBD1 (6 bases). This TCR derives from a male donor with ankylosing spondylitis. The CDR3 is CATRRGAGNTEAFF. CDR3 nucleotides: TGTGCCACCAGGAGGGGGGCAGGGAACACTGAAGCTTTCTTT.